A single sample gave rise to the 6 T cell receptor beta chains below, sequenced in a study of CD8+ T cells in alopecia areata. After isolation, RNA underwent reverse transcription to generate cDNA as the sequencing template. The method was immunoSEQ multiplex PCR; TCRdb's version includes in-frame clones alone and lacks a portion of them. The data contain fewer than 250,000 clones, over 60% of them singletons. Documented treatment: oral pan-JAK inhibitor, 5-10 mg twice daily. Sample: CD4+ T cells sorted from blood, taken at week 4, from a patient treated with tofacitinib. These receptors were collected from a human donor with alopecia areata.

The DNA of the CDR3 is TGTGCCATATACAGACAGGCAGCGTACAATGAGCAGTTCTTC. Translated: CAIYRQAAYNEQFF. The J gene is TRBJ2-1, the V gene TRBV6-1; D may be TRBD1 (6 bases). V was pared by 10 bases and J by 4 bases, with 17 bases between. The CDR3 contains 14 residues. Germline CDR1 reads MNHNS; CDR2 reads SASEGT.

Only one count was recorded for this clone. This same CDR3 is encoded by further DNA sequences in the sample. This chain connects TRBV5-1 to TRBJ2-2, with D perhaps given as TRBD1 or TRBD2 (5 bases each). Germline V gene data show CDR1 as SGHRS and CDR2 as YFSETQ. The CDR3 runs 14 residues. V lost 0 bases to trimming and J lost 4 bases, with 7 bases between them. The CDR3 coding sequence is TGCGCCAGCAGCTTGGCCGGGACCACCGGGGAGCTGTTTTTT. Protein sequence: CASSLAGTTGELFF. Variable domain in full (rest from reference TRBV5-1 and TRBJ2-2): KAGVTQTPRYLIKTRGQQVTLSCSPISGHRSVSWYQQTPGQGLQFLFEYFSETQRNKGNFPGRFSGRQFSNSRSEMNVSTLELGDSALYLCASSLAGTTGELFFGEGSRLTVL.

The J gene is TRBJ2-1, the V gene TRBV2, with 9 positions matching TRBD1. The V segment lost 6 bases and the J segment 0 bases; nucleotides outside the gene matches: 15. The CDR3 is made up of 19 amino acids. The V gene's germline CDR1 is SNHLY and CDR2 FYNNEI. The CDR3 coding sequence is TGTGCCAGCAGCAACCTTGGGGGACAGGGTGTTCTCTCCTACAATGAGCAGTTCTTC. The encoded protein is CASSNLGGQGVLSYNEQFF.

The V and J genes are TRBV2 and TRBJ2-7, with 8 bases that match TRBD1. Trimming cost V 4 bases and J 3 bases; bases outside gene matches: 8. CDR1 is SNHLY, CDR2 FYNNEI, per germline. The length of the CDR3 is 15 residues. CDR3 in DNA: TGTGCCAGCAGTGCCTGGACAGGGCTCGGCTACGAGCAGTACTTC. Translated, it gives CASSAWTGLGYEQYF.

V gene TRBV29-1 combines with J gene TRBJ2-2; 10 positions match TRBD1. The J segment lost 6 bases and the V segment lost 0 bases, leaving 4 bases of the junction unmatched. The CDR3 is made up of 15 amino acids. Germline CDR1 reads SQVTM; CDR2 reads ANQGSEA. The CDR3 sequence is CSVEEDRGKSGELFF. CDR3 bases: TGCAGCGTTGAAGAGGACAGGGGGAAGTCCGGGGAGCTGTTTTTT.

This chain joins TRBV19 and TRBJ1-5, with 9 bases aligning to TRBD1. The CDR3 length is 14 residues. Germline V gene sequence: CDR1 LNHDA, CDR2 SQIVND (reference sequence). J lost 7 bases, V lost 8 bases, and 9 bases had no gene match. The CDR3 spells CASARQGVGQPQHF. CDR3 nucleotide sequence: TGTGCCAGTGCGAGACAGGGGGTTGGACAGCCCCAGCATTTT.